This T cell receptor beta chain was identified in a study of T cells after yellow fever vaccination. TCRdb passed the 5' RACE reads through MiXCR, listing each CDR3 protein once. The sample has under 250,000 distinct CDR3 sequences, less than 3.5% seen once. A few counts support this clonotype. The sequence derives from a man younger than 35 who received the YFV17D yellow fever vaccine. The sequencing used CD4+ T cells sorted from PBMCs, collected 10 days after the yellow fever booster vaccination.

The CDR3 loop reads CASSYGDTRYGYTF. CDR3 sequence (DNA): TGTGCCAGCAGTTATGGGGACACCCGGTATGGCTACACCTTC. The genes are TRBV6-5 and TRBJ1-2, with D maybe TRBD1 (6 bases). Trimming left V 3 bases short and J 5 bases short, with 13 bases between. There are 14 residues in the CDR3. Germline CDR1 MNHEY, CDR2 SVGAGI.